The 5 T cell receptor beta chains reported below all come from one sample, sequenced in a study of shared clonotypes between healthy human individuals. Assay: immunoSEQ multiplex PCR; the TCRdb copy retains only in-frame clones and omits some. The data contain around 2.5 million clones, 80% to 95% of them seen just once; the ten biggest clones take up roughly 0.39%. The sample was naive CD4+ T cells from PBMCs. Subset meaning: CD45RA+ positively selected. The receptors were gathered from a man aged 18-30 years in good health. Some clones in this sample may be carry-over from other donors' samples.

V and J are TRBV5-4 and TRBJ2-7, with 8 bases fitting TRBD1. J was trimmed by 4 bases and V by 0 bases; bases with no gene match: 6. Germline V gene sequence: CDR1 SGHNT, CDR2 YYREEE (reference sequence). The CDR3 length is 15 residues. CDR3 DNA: TGTGCCAGCAGCTTGGGGGGACAGGATCCGTACGAGCAGTACTTC. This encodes CASSLGGQDPYEQYF.

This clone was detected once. CDR3 in amino acids: CASSLLGRDHNEQFF. Here the CDR3 DNA reads TGTGCCAGCAGCCTACTGGGACGGGACCACAATGAGCAGTTCTTC. The V gene is TRBV5-4, the J gene TRBJ2-1; D is perhaps TRBD1 or TRBD2 (5 bases each). Germline CDR1 reads SGHNT; CDR2 reads YYREEE (reference sequence). V dropped 4 bases and J dropped 5 bases, with 16 bases sitting between them. The CDR3 runs to 15 residues. The whole variable domain, filled in from reference TRBV5-4 and TRBJ2-1, reads ETGVTQSPTHLIKTRGQQVTLRCSSQSGHNTVSWYQQALGQGPQFIFQYYREEENGRGNFPPRFSGLQFPNYSSELNVNALELDDSALYLCASSLLGRDHNEQFFGPGTRLTVL.

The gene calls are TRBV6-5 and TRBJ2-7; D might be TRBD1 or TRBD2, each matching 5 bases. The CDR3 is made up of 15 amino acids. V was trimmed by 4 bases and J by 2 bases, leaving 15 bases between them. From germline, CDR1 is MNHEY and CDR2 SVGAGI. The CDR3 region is CASSSTGALTYEQYF. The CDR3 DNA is TGTGCCAGCAGTTCCACCGGGGCACTAACCTACGAGCAGTACTTC.

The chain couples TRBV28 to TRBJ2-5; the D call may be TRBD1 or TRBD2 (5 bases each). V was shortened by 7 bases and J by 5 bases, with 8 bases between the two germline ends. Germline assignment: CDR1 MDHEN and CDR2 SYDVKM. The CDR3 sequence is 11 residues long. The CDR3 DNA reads TGTGCCAGCATAGAGGGGGAGACCCAGTACTTC. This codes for CASIEGETQYF.

The CDR3 DNA follows: TGTGCCAGCAGTTTAGCCGACTCACGGGCAACTAATGAAAAACTGTTTTTT. Translation: CASSLADSRATNEKLFF. The rearrangement joins TRBV28 to TRBJ1-4; no firm D call. The CDR3 is made up of 17 amino acids. V lost 2 bases and J 0 bases, leaving 13 bases between the germline ends. The germline gives CDR1 MDHEN, CDR2 SYDVKM.